These 28 T cell receptor beta chains came from one sample sequenced in a study of T cell responses to AZD1222 COVID-19 vaccine. Sequenced by immunoSEQ multiplex PCR; TCRdb stores in-frame clones only, minus some. The sample consists of approximately 130,000 clones, approximately 85% of them appearing once. The sample consisted of peripheral blood, taken 28 days after the second dose of the MenACWY control vaccine. The receptors here all came from an adult who received the MenACWY meningococcal vaccine as a control.

This chain connects TRBV30 to TRBJ1-2; tentative D call: TRBD1 (6 bases). Germline CDR1 GTSNPN, CDR2 SVGIG (reference sequence). V dropped 1 base and J dropped 6 bases, with 9 bases sitting between them. This CDR3 is built from 12 residues. The CDR3 sequence is CAWSGYRDGYTF. CDR3 DNA: TGTGCCTGGAGTGGGTACAGGGATGGCTACACCTTC.

This CDR3 reads CASSLNRQEQYF. CDR3 DNA sequence: TGCGCCAGCAGCCTAAATCGGCAGGAGCAGTACTTC. The rearrangement uses TRBV5-1 and TRBJ2-7; unclear D gene. Trimming took off 4 bases at V and 7 bases at J, with 12 bases between the two ends. CDR3 length: 12 residues. Germline V gene data show CDR1 as SGHRS and CDR2 as YFSETQ.

This clone rates as medium-sized (0.01 to 0.1%). This chain uses TRBV21-1 with TRBJ1-2; the table assigns TRBD1, which was not confirmed against the DNA. TRBV21-1 corresponds to a pseudogene. CDR3 length: 15 residues. As DNA, the CDR3 is TGTGCCGCAGGAGGCAGGGGAGCTGCCCTCTATGGCTACACCTTC. It encodes CAAGGRGAALYGYTF.

The CDR3 reads CASSGLAGGDTQYF. CDR3 DNA: TGTGCCAGCAGCGGACTAGCGGGCGGGGATACGCAGTATTTT. The J gene is TRBJ2-3, the V gene TRBV2; TRBD2 matches 11 bases. The CDR3 is made up of 14 amino acids. J was trimmed by 6 bases and V by 6 bases; bases with no gene match: 5. Germline loops: CDR1 SNHLY, CDR2 FYNNEI.

There are a few counts of this clone. The chain is built from TRBV19 and TRBJ1-2; D not certain. Trimming took 5 bases from V and 4 from J, leaving 20 bases between them. Germline values: CDR1 LNHDA, CDR2 SQIVND (reference sequence). The CDR3 consists of 16 residues. CDR3 in DNA: TGTGCCAGTAGTGTCCTCGAGGGCCTTCGAAGCTATGGCTACACCTTC. Its protein product is CASSVLEGLRSYGYTF.

This sequence joins TRBV19 and TRBJ2-7; no reliable D call. Trimming removed 3 bases from V and 1 base from J, with 16 bases in between. From germline, CDR1 is LNHDA and CDR2 SQIVND (reference sequence). The CDR3 consists of 16 residues. The CDR3 spells CASSIKLSPRSYEQYF. CDR3 coding DNA: TGTGCCAGTAGTATCAAACTTTCCCCCAGATCCTACGAGCAGTACTTC.

This chain joins TRBV7-8 and TRBJ1-1; D is uncertain. CDR1 and CDR2 (germline): SGHVS, FQNEAQ. The length of the CDR3 is 16 residues. The V gene lost 0 bases and the J gene lost 4 bases, with 15 bases spanning the gap. CDR3 residues: CASSLAPFERGTEAFF. The CDR3 DNA is TGTGCCAGCAGCTTAGCGCCCTTCGAACGGGGCACTGAAGCTTTCTTT.

This rearrangement joins TRBV5-1 to TRBJ2-1; 12 bases are shared with TRBD2. Trimming cost V 2 bases and J 5 bases; bases outside gene matches: 11. Germline loops: CDR1 SGHRS, CDR2 YFSETQ. This CDR3 contains 18 residues. The CDR3 reads CASSFKTSGRNRDNEQFF. CDR3 DNA sequence: TGCGCCAGCAGCTTTAAGACTAGCGGGAGAAACCGCGACAATGAGCAGTTCTTC.

The gene calls are TRBV3-1 (or the pseudogene TRBV3-2) and TRBJ2-2; perhaps TRBD2 as D (6 bases). In germline, CDR1 is LGHDT, CDR2 YNNKEL (reference sequence). Trimming took 4 bases from V and 5 from J, leaving 20 bases between them. The CDR3 totals 17 residues. Written as DNA, the CDR3 is TGTGCCAGCAGCCGTAGACTTTCCGGGACTCCTACCGGGGAGCTGTTTTTT. Its protein is CASSRRLSGTPTGELFF.

The chain combines TRBV28 with TRBJ1-1; D is unresolved. This CDR3 has 13 amino acids. Trimming shortened V by 7 bases and J by 9 bases, and 18 bases separated the two germline ends. Germline V gene data show CDR1 as MDHEN and CDR2 as SYDVKM. In DNA form, the CDR3 reads TGTGCCAGCACCCCCACCGGCGACGTGAAAGCTTTCTTT. Its translation is CASTPTGDVKAFF.

The V gene is TRBV7-2, the J gene TRBJ1-3; maybe TRBD1 (6 bases). The CDR3 loop spans 14 amino acids. V lost 2 bases and J lost 4, with 9 bases in between. The germline V gene has CDR1 SGHTA and CDR2 FQGNSA. DNA of the CDR3: TGTGCCAGCAGCTTAATGGGGGGCGGAAACACCATATATTTT. Residues: CASSLMGGGNTIYF.

The V gene is TRBV7-8, the J gene TRBJ1-1, with TRBD1 matching 8 bases. CDR1 and CDR2 from the germline V gene are SGHVS and FQNEAQ. CDR3 length: 13 amino acids. The ends lost 4 bases at V and 4 bases at J; junction bases unmatched: 2. CDR3 amino acids: CASSSDRATEAFF. Written as DNA, the CDR3 is TGTGCCAGCAGCTCGGACAGGGCCACTGAAGCTTTCTTT.

This chain uses TRBV2 with TRBJ1-6, with D tentatively TRBD1 (6 bases). The V gene's germline CDR1 is SNHLY and CDR2 FYNNEI. The V end was cut by 6 bases, the J end by 3 bases, with 9 bases between. The CDR3 has 14 residues. This chain's CDR3 is CASRTTGYNSPLHF. DNA for the CDR3: TGTGCCAGCAGGACGACAGGCTATAATTCACCCCTCCACTTT.

The chain employs TRBV5-1 and TRBJ2-6; 12 bases line up with TRBD2. Trimming cost V 1 base and J 4 bases; bases outside gene matches: 3. CDR1 is SGHRS and CDR2 is YFSETQ in the germline V gene. CDR3 length: 17 residues. CDR3 in amino acids: CASSLTSGRSGANVLTF. CDR3 coding DNA: TGCGCCAGCAGCTTGACTAGCGGGAGGTCAGGGGCCAACGTCCTGACTTTC.

V is TRBV6-2 or TRBV6-3 and J is TRBJ1-2; no definite D call. The germline CDR1 and CDR2 sequences are MNHEY and SVGEGT. This CDR3 is built from 14 residues. V lost 6 bases and J 4 bases, leaving 15 bases between the germline ends. CDR3 residues: CASSPVGSPYGYTF. CDR3 DNA sequence: TGTGCCAGCAGCCCCGTTGGCAGCCCCTATGGCTACACCTTC.

V is TRBV5-1 and J is TRBJ2-1; TRBD1 might be the D (6 bases). CDR1 SGHRS and CDR2 YFSETQ come from the germline V gene. Trimming took 0 bases from V and 6 from J, leaving 13 bases between them. The CDR3 totals 15 residues. CDR3 in DNA: TGCGCCAGCAGCTTGGGGGCCACAGGGCTCAATGAGCAGTTCTTC. It yields the protein CASSLGATGLNEQFF.

This chain links TRBV6-4 with TRBJ2-3, with D possibly TRBD2 on 5 matching bases. CDR1 and CDR2 from the germline V gene are MRHNA and SNTAGT. This CDR3 region has 15 residues. Between the trimmed V and J ends, which lost 0 bases and 0 bases, there was a span of 7 bases. CDR3 sequence reads: CASSDSDSSTDTQYF. The CDR3 bases are TGTGCCAGCAGTGACTCGGACTCTAGCACAGATACGCAGTATTTT.

This clone was seen a handful of times. The genes are TRBV11-3 and TRBJ1-1; D is perhaps TRBD1 (5 bases). Germline lookup yields CDR1 SGHNT and CDR2 YENEEA. The V end lost 3 bases, the J end lost 8 bases, and 13 bases lay between the germline ends. The CDR3 has 13 amino acids. CDR3 sequence: CASSLTAGAEAFF. For the CDR3, the DNA is TGTGCCAGCAGCTTGACCGCCGGGGCAGAAGCTTTCTTT.

The rearrangement uses TRBV10-3 and TRBJ1-6; perhaps TRBD1 as D (5 bases). This CDR3 is 15 amino acids long. Per the germline V gene, CDR1 is ENHRY and CDR2 is SYGVKD. V was pared by 0 bases and J by 7 bases, with 10 bases between. CDR3 amino acids: CAISESRGVNSPLHF. As DNA, the CDR3 is TGTGCCATCAGTGAGTCACGGGGGGTGAATTCACCCCTCCACTTT.

This sequence joins TRBV21-1 and TRBJ2-1; the table's D call TRBD2 went unverified against the DNA. TRBV21-1 represents a pseudogene. The CDR3 has 16 amino acids. Here the CDR3 DNA reads TGTGCCAGCAGCAAAGAACGCCTAGCGGGCCACAATGAGCAGTTCTTC. Amino acids: CASSKERLAGHNEQFF.

V gene TRBV5-1 combines with J gene TRBJ1-3, with 7 bases that match TRBD1. The length of the CDR3 is 15 residues. CDR1 is SGHRS and CDR2 is YFSETQ in the germline V gene. V shed 4 bases and J 0 bases; nucleotides not matched to a gene: 4. The CDR3 region has the DNA TGCGCCAGCAGCGTTAGACAGGGCTCTGGAAACACCATATATTTT. It yields the protein CASSVRQGSGNTIYF.

J is TRBJ2-1 and V is TRBV20-1; the D gene is possibly TRBD2 (7 bases). The germline V gene has CDR1 DFQATT and CDR2 SNEGSKA (reference sequence). CDR3 length: 13 amino acids. The V gene lost 3 bases and the J gene lost 9 bases, with 15 bases spanning the gap. The CDR3 DNA is TGCAGTGCTAGTGGGGGGGCTCTTATTGAGCAGTTCTTC. The encoded protein is CSASGGALIEQFF.

The rearrangement joins TRBV7-3 to TRBJ1-2, with a tentative D call TRBD1 (5 bases). With 0 bases removed from V and 8 bases from J, the gap between germline ends came to 10 bases. Germline-derived CDR1 and CDR2 are SGHTA and FQGTGA. The CDR3 has 13 amino acids. CDR3 residues: CASSLTQGVGYTF. The CDR3 DNA sequence: TGTGCCAGCAGCTTAACGCAAGGGGTCGGCTACACCTTC.

The chain recombines TRBV4-1 with TRBJ1-3; D remains unclear. The CDR3 spans 16 residues. Germline assignment: CDR1 MGHRA and CDR2 YSYEKL. V lost 0 bases to trimming and J lost 2 bases, with 11 bases between them. The CDR3 DNA reads as TGCGCCAGCAGCCAAGATTGGGGAGATACTGGAAACACCATATATTTT. This gives the protein CASSQDWGDTGNTIYF.

The genes are TRBV5-1 and TRBJ2-5; 10 nucleotides line up with TRBD2. Trimming took 4 bases from V and 1 from J; bases not matched to a gene: 10. This CDR3 spans 17 amino acids. Germline V gives CDR1 SGHRS, CDR2 YFSETQ. This chain's CDR3 is CASSPGNLAGAQETQYF. CDR3 sequence (DNA): TGCGCCAGCAGCCCAGGGAATCTAGCGGGGGCCCAAGAGACCCAGTACTTC.

The chain combines TRBV19 with TRBJ2-7; 8 positions match TRBD1. V gave up 3 bases and J gave up 3 bases; unmatched junction bases: 4. Per germline, CDR1 LNHDA and CDR2 SQIVND (reference sequence). The CDR3 sequence is 14 residues long. The CDR3 sequence: CASSMGQANYEQYF. CDR3 nucleotides: TGTGCCAGTAGTATGGGACAGGCTAACTACGAGCAGTACTTC. Full variable domain (outside the CDR3, taken from reference TRBV19 and TRBJ2-7): DGGITQSPKYLFRKEGQNVTLSCEQNLNHDAMYWYRQDPGQGLRLIYYSQIVNDFQKGDIAEGYSVSREKKESFPLTVTSAQKNPTAFYLCASSMGQANYEQYFGPGTRLTVT.

The rearrangement joins TRBV18 to TRBJ2-4; D unclear. V lost 4 bases and J lost 8, with 12 bases in between. Germline V lookup: CDR1 KGHSH, CDR2 LQKENI. This CDR3 region has 13 residues. CDR3 region: CASSLSRADIQYF. In nucleotides, the CDR3 is TGTGCCAGCTCACTATCCCGGGCGGACATTCAGTACTTC.

This chain uses TRBV24-1 with TRBJ2-6; unclear D gene. The CDR3 totals 13 residues. V was trimmed by 8 bases and J by 0 bases, leaving 4 bases between them. The germline V gene encodes CDR1 KGHDR and CDR2 SFDVKD. The CDR3 nucleotides read TGTGCCACCACAGTCTCTGGGGCCAACGTCCTGACTTTC. This codes for CATTVSGANVLTF.